The rows below give T cell receptor beta chains drawn from one sample of a study of T cell repertoires in cytomegalovirus infection. TCRdb redid the calling of the reads with MiXCR, one entry per CDR3 protein. The table includes around 200,000 distinct CDR3 sequences, about a sixth detected once. Sequencing was performed on CD8+ T cells from PBMCs. These receptor sequences come from a human donor in good health (CMV status not recorded). Some clones in this sample may be carry-over from other donors' samples. CDR3s include the opening cysteine and the closing phenylalanine or tryptophan. The D gene is left open where the match is weak. Clone size appears in some rows only: once, few, many, or a class for an expanded clone.

V	J	D	size	DNA	CDR3
TRBV7-9	TRBJ1-1	-	-	TGTGCCAGCAGCCCGGCCGGCACTGAAGCTTTCTTT	CASSPAGTEAFF
TRBV7-3	TRBJ2-3	-	-	TGTGCCAGCAGCTCCAATGGAGATACGCAGTATTTT	CASSSNGDTQYF
TRBV7-9	TRBJ2-7	-	-	TGTGCCAGCAGCATACCACAGGAGGGTGGGACCTACGAGCAGTACTTC	CASSIPQEGGTYEQYF
TRBV4-1	TRBJ1-2	-	-	TGCGCCAGCAGCCAAGGAGATGAGGACCTGAGAGGCTACACCTTC	CASSQGDEDLRGYTF
TRBV7-9	TRBJ1-1	-	few	TGTGCCAGCAGCCCAAGGGGGGGGTATGAAGCTTTCTTT	CASSPRGGYEAFF
TRBV7-9	TRBJ1-2	TRBD1	few	TGTGCCAGCAGCTCACCGGGACAGGATTTCTATGGCTACACCTTC	CASSSPGQDFYGYTF
TRBV9	TRBJ2-3	-	-	TGTGCCAGCAGCCAGGAAGGGACAACCACAGATACGCAGTATTTT	CASSQEGTTTDTQYF
TRBV12-3/TRBV12-4	TRBJ2-6	TRBD1	few	TGTGCCAGCAGACAATCAGGGGGCGTGGGGGCCAACGTCCTGACTTTC	CASRQSGGVGANVLTF
TRBV7-2	TRBJ2-2	-	-	TGTGCCAGCAGCTTAGCCCCGGGACGGGAAAGTACCGGGGAGCTGTTTTTT	CASSLAPGRESTGELFF
TRBV5-6	TRBJ1-5	TRBD1	-	TGTGCCAGCAGCCAGACAGGGGGCGTGAATCAGCCCCAGCATTTT	CASSQTGGVNQPQHF
TRBV29-1	TRBJ2-7	TRBD1	few	TGCAGCGTTGAAAGGACAGGGAGCTACGAGCAGTACTTC	CSVERTGSYEQYF
TRBV28	TRBJ1-2	TRBD1	-	TGTGCCAGCTGCGGAGGGGGCATCTATGGCTACACCTTC	CASCGGGIYGYTF
TRBV12-3/TRBV12-4	TRBJ2-5	-	-	TGTGCCAGCAGCCCGGGACAGCGGGAGGAGACCCAGTACTTC	CASSPGQREETQYF